The next 25 T cell receptor beta chains were all read from a single sample in a study of human T cells and chemical hapten exposure. MiXCR, applied by TCRdb to the RACE reads, yields one record per CDR3 protein. Of about 90,000 distinct CDR3 sequences in the sample, 11% are singletons; the top ten hold approximately 1%. Time point specified: patch test 3, about 24 weeks after DPC sensitization. Described treatment: therapeutic diphenylcyclopropenone sensitization with weekly scalp DPC. The source was whole blood, collected in connection with sensitization to the hapten diphenylcyclopropenone (DPC). Receptors were obtained from a woman in her twenties or thirties with alopecia areata. Some clones in this sample may be carry-over from other donors' samples.

This clonotype was recorded a few times. The chain employs TRBV27 and TRBJ2-5, with unresolved D. The V end was cut by 6 bases, the J end by 5 bases, with 22 bases between. The germline V gene has CDR1 MNHEY and CDR2 SMNVEV (reference sequence). CDR3 length: 16 amino acids. CDR3 sequence: CASSPTLEGSRETQYF. The CDR3 DNA reads TGTGCCAGCAGCCCGACCTTGGAAGGGTCCCGCGAGACCCAGTACTTC.

The chain has TRBV6-1 and TRBJ1-1; D perhaps matches TRBD1 (5 bases). Germline V lookup: CDR1 MNHNS, CDR2 SASEGT. The CDR3 length is 15 residues. Trimming removed 6 bases from V and 4 bases from J, with 18 bases in between. CDR3 sequence (DNA): TGTGCCAGCAGGAACCTCCAAATTGGGGGCACTGAAGCTTTCTTT. This sequence encodes CASRNLQIGGTEAFF.

This clonotype turned up a few times. The CDR3 protein is CASSPGRGGGLHTGELFF. CDR3 sequence (DNA): TGTGCCAGCAGCCCCGGACGTGGAGGGGGCCTACACACCGGGGAGCTGTTTTTT. V usage is TRBV7-2 and J usage is TRBJ2-2; tentative D call: TRBD1 (7 bases). Germline V gives CDR1 SGHTA, CDR2 FQGNSA. The CDR3 spans 18 residues. V was pared by 5 bases and J by 3 bases, with 22 bases between.

The genes are TRBV28 and TRBJ2-7; the D is unclear. CDR1 is MDHEN, CDR2 SYDVKM, per germline. V lost 6 bases and J 1 base, leaving 13 bases between the germline ends. The CDR3 totals 14 residues. The CDR3, as DNA: TGTGCCAGCAGCCACTTCCGGATATCCTACGAGCAGTACTTC. It encodes CASSHFRISYEQYF.

This clonotype was counted ten times or more. The V call is TRBV7-9, the J call TRBJ2-7; 14 bases are shared with TRBD2. Germline CDR1 SEHNR, CDR2 FQNEAQ (reference sequence). The V gene end was trimmed by 2 bases and the J gene end by 7 bases; junction bases not matched to a gene: 13. The CDR3 runs 18 residues. CDR3 bases: TGTGCCAGCAGCTTACCCTACGTAGGACTAGCGGGAGGACGTGAGCAGTACTTC. This encodes CASSLPYVGLAGGREQYF.

This clonotype was counted at least ten times. The chain uses TRBV7-9 and TRBJ2-1; 7 positions agree with TRBD2. The J segment lost 0 bases and the V segment lost 4 bases, leaving 12 bases of the junction unmatched. Germline CDR1 and CDR2: SEHNR and FQNEAQ (reference sequence). This CDR3 has 18 residues. This chain's CDR3 is CASSYSQLARVSYNEQFF. The CDR3 coding sequence is TGTGCCAGCAGCTATTCCCAACTAGCGAGGGTCTCCTACAATGAGCAGTTCTTC.

This clonotype was counted many times. V is TRBV28 and J is TRBJ1-2, with D possibly TRBD1 on 5 matching bases. Trimming took 8 bases from V and 2 from J, leaving 15 bases between them. Germline V gene sequence: CDR1 MDHEN, CDR2 SYDVKM. CDR3 length equals 14 residues. As DNA, the CDR3 is TGTGCCAGCCTACCGCCAGGGAGGAACTATGGCTACACCTTC. It yields the protein CASLPPGRNYGYTF.

This clonotype was seen once. The junction departs from germline at one end; a sequencing error may be responsible. The V and J genes are TRBV19 and TRBJ2-2; D unclear. The CDR3 sequence is 12 residues long. CDR1 is LNHDA and CDR2 is SQIVND in the germline V gene (reference sequence). The chain's CDR3 is CARSITPGELFF. CDR3 DNA: TGTGCCAGAAGTATAACTCCCGGGGAGCTGTTTTTT.

This clonotype occurred many times. V gene TRBV20-1 combines with J gene TRBJ1-1; D remains ambiguous. This CDR3 has 12 residues. Germline lookup yields CDR1 DFQATT and CDR2 SNEGSKA (reference sequence). The V end lost 5 bases, the J end lost 7 bases, and 14 bases lay between the germline ends. The CDR3 reads CSAPTLIGEAFF. CDR3 nucleotide sequence: TGCAGTGCTCCAACTTTAATTGGTGAAGCTTTCTTT.

This clonotype came up many times. The gene calls are TRBV28 and TRBJ2-2, with D unresolved. Germline CDR1 reads MDHEN; CDR2 reads SYDVKM. The CDR3 spans 15 residues. Trimming took off 5 bases at V and 4 bases at J, with 14 bases between the two ends. CDR3 DNA sequence: TGTGCCAGCAGTCCCCCGTACAGTTCCACCGGGGAGCTGTTTTTT. Protein: CASSPPYSSTGELFF.

The CDR3 coding sequence is TGTGCCAGTAGTATAAGGGAGTATCAGCCCCAGCATTTT. It yields the protein CASSIREYQPQHF. This chain connects TRBV19 to TRBJ1-5; D not certain. V was clipped by 2 bases and J by 5 bases, with 7 bases between them. The germline gives CDR1 LNHDA, CDR2 SQIVND (reference sequence). CDR3 length: 13 amino acids.

This clonotype occurred a few times. The chain has TRBV25-1 and TRBJ2-3; 14 nucleotides match TRBD2. Germline trimming cut 2 bases from V and 8 bases from J; bases unmatched to any gene: 0. The germline CDR1 and CDR2 sequences are MGHDK and SYGVNS. The CDR3 contains 14 residues. This CDR3 is CASSEGTSGGTQYF. The CDR3 nucleotides read TGTGCCAGCAGTGAAGGGACTAGCGGGGGTACGCAGTATTTT.

V gene TRBV20-1 combines with J gene TRBJ2-7; maybe TRBD1 (6 bases). The CDR3 covers 13 residues. Germline V CDR1 and CDR2: DFQATT, SNEGSKA (reference sequence). Trimming took off 0 bases at V and 4 bases at J, with 10 bases between the two ends. The CDR3 DNA follows: TGCAGTGCTAGAGAACAGGGATATTACGAGCAGTACTTC. It translates to CSAREQGYYEQYF.

The J gene is TRBJ2-1, the V gene TRBV28; weak D call: TRBD2 (5 bases). Looked up from germline, CDR1 is MDHEN and CDR2 is SYDVKM. Between the trimmed V and J ends, which lost 5 bases and 4 bases, there was a span of 15 bases. The CDR3 spans 15 residues. CDR3 coding DNA: TGTGCCAGCAGTCCCCCACCGGGAATGTACAATGAGCAGTTCTTC. Translation: CASSPPPGMYNEQFF. Using reference TRBV28 and TRBJ2-1 for the parts outside the CDR3, the full variable domain is DVKVTQSSRYLVKRTGEKVFLECVQDMDHENMFWYRQDPGLGLRLIYFSYDVKMKEKGDIPEGYSVSREKKERFSLILESASTNQTSMYLCASSPPPGMYNEQFFGPGTRLTVL.

V is TRBV20-1 and J is TRBJ1-1; the match to TRBD1 covers 9 bases. The CDR3 covers 15 residues. V lost 8 bases and J lost 1; bases outside the gene matches: 11. In germline, CDR1 is DFQATT, CDR2 SNEGSKA (reference sequence). The CDR3 region is CSPIPETGGNTEAFF. Here the CDR3 DNA reads TGCAGTCCCATACCTGAGACAGGGGGGAACACTGAAGCTTTCTTT.

This clonotype was detected many times. V usage is TRBV5-5 and J usage is TRBJ2-3; D may be TRBD1 (6 bases). The CDR3 has 16 amino acids. Germline V gene lookup returns CDR1 SGHKS and CDR2 YYEKEE (reference sequence). Trimming took off 0 bases at V and 1 base at J, with 12 bases between the two ends. The CDR3 nucleotides are TGTGCCAGCAGCTTGGTCGTAGGGGGTCGCACAGATACGCAGTATTTT. Its translation: CASSLVVGGRTDTQYF.

This clonotype was recorded at least ten times. J is TRBJ1-2 and V is TRBV29-1, with D maybe TRBD1 (6 bases). Trimming pared 0 bases from V and 8 bases from J, leaving 16 bases between. CDR3 length equals 14 residues. In germline, CDR1 is SQVTM, CDR2 ANQGSEA. For the CDR3, the DNA is TGCAGCGTTGAAGATCGTACGGGGGCCTTGGGCTACACCTTC. Its translation: CSVEDRTGALGYTF.

There are many counts of this clonotype. The gene calls are TRBV29-1 and TRBJ2-5; the D is unclear. V lost 6 bases to trimming and J lost 5 bases, with 13 bases between them. Germline loops: CDR1 SQVTM, CDR2 ANQGSEA. The CDR3 loop spans 12 amino acids. The CDR3 is CSVERDTETQYF. CDR3 sequence (DNA): TGCAGCGTCGAACGAGACACGGAGACCCAGTACTTC.

The rearrangement uses TRBV5-1 and TRBJ2-3; TRBD2 is a possible D gene (5 bases). The CDR3 spans 15 residues. The V end lost 2 bases, the J end lost 0 bases, and 10 bases lay between the germline ends. Germline CDR1 SGHRS, CDR2 YFSETQ. CDR3 loop: CASSFISASTDTQYF. As DNA, the CDR3 is TGCGCCAGCAGCTTTATTAGCGCTAGCACAGATACGCAGTATTTT.

Only a few counts were recorded for this clonotype. V is TRBV7-9 and J is TRBJ1-6, with D unresolved. Germline V CDR1 and CDR2: SEHNR, FQNEAQ (reference sequence). Trimming took off 2 bases at V and 6 bases at J, with 8 bases between the two ends. This CDR3 has 14 amino acids. The CDR3 bases are TGTGCCAGCAGCTTAAACGGCTTTAATTCACCCCTCCACTTT. Amino acids: CASSLNGFNSPLHF. Looking up the rest from reference TRBV7-9 and TRBJ1-6 gives the full variable domain: DTGVSQNPRHKITKRGQNVTFRCDPISEHNRLYWYRQTLGQGPEFLTYFQNEAQLEKSRLLSDRFSAERPKGSFSTLEIQRTEQGDSAMYLCASSLNGFNSPLHFGNGTRLTVT.

The table lists this clonotype with a few counts. The chain links TRBV6-5 to TRBJ1-3; 10 bases fit TRBD1. CDR1 and CDR2 from the germline V gene are MNHEY and SVGAGI. The CDR3 consists of 15 residues. Trimming cost V 8 bases and J 3 bases; bases outside gene matches: 7. This CDR3 reads CASYGTGVDGNTIYF. The CDR3 DNA follows: TGTGCCAGCTATGGGACAGGGGTTGATGGAAACACCATATATTTT.

This clonotype was observed many times. The genes are TRBV6-6 and TRBJ2-5; 15 bases map to TRBD2. The CDR3 spans 16 residues. V trimming: 6 bases; J trimming: 3 bases; junction bases outside the gene matches: 5. Germline lookup yields CDR1 MNHNY and CDR2 SVGAGI (reference sequence). The CDR3 nucleotides are TGTGCCAGCAGCCATGGACTAGCGGGAGGGGAAGAGACCCAGTACTTC. Translating gives CASSHGLAGGEETQYF.

CDR3 sequence reads: CASSLPQRADGYTF. Here the CDR3 DNA reads TGTGCCAGCAGTTTACCCCAACGAGCTGATGGCTACACCTTC. The genes are TRBV28 and TRBJ1-2; D is undetermined. V was shortened by 2 bases and J by 6 bases, with 13 bases between the two germline ends. The V gene's germline CDR1 is MDHEN and CDR2 SYDVKM. This CDR3 comprises 14 residues.

A few counts support this clonotype. V and J are TRBV27 and TRBJ1-4, with D uncertain. This CDR3 spans 14 amino acids. V shed 6 bases and J shed 11 bases, with 19 bases lying between them. Germline V lookup: CDR1 MNHEY, CDR2 SMNVEV (reference sequence). In nucleotides, the CDR3 is TGTGCCAGCAGCCGCCTTCCCCTTGAGACCAAACTGTTTTTT. Residues: CASSRLPLETKLFF.

In this sample, this clonotype turned up many times. The rearrangement links TRBV20-1 to TRBJ2-2, with no clear D. V lost 5 bases and J 3 bases, leaving 4 bases between the germline ends. The CDR3 has 11 amino acids. Germline assignment: CDR1 DFQATT and CDR2 SNEGSKA (reference sequence). DNA of the CDR3: TGCAGTGCTTACTACACCGGGGAGCTGTTTTTT. This encodes CSAYYTGELFF.